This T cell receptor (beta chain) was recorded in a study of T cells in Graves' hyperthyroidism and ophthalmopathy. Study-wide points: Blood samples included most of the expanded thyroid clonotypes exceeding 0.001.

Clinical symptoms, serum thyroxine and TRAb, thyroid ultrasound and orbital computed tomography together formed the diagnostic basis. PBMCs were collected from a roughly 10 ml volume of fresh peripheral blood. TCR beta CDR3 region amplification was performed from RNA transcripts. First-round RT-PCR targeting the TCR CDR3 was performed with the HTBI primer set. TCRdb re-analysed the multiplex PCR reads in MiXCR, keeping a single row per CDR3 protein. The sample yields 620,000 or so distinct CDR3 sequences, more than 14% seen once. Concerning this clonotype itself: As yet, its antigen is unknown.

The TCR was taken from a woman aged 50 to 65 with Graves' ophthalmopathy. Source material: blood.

DNA for the CDR3: TGTGCCAGCAGTTTTGCCAGGGGCATTGAAGCTTTCTTT. Amino acids: CASSFARGIEAFF. The gene calls are TRBV28 and TRBJ1-1, with D tentatively TRBD1 (6 bases). This CDR3 spans 13 amino acids. Germline V gives CDR1 MDHEN, CDR2 SYDVKM. Trimming took off 3 bases at V and 7 bases at J, with 12 bases between the two ends. The full variable domain, with the rest looked up from reference TRBV28 and TRBJ1-1, is DVKVTQSSRYLVKRTGEKVFLECVQDMDHENMFWYRQDPGLGLRLIYFSYDVKMKEKGDIPEGYSVSREKKERFSLILESASTNQTSMYLCASSFARGIEAFFGQGTRLTVV.